This is a list of T cell receptor beta chains from one sample in a study of cytomegalovirus exposure and HLA in healthy donors. Assay used: immunoSEQ multiplex PCR; TCRdb lists only in-frame clones, some missing. Of roughly 120,000 clones listed, more than 8% are singletons. The sample taken for sequencing was PBMCs. These receptors came from a middle-aged man in good health and CMV-seronegative. Both conserved end residues are part of each CDR3. The D gene is left open where the match is weak. Size tells how often a clone was seen (once, few, many) or the class of an expanded clone, and some rows leave it out.

TRBJ2-7 | NA | 17 | TRBV7-9 | TRBD1 | CASSPREPRQGISEQYF | TGTGCCAGCAGCCCCCGGGAGCCCAGACAGGGGATAAGCGAGCAGTACTTC
TRBJ1-2 | NA | 13 | TRBV29-1 | TRBD1 | CSVNTGTEYGYTF | TGCAGCGTGAATACTGGGACAGAATATGGCTACACCTTC
TRBJ1-5 | NA | 15 | TRBV5-8 | NA | CASTRTGHSNQPQHF | TGTGCCAGCACCCGGACGGGACATAGCAATCAGCCCCAGCATTTT
TRBJ1-5 | few | 16 | TRBV19 | NA | CASSIELRGTNQPQHF | TGTGCCAGTAGTATAGAGCTGCGGGGAACCAATCAGCCCCAGCATTTT
TRBJ1-4 | NA | 15 | TRBV6-6 | NA | CASRPDRTTNEKLFF | TGTGCCAGCAGACCCGACAGGACAACTAATGAAAAACTGTTTTTT
TRBJ2-7 | few | 15 | TRBV27 | NA | CASSLAGALPYEQYF | TGTGCCAGCAGTTTAGCAGGGGCCCTCCCCTACGAGCAGTACTTC
TRBJ2-3 | NA | 15 | TRBV2 | TRBD1 | CAPKGPGQGTDTQYF | TGTGCCCCTAAGGGACCGGGACAGGGCACAGATACGCAGTATTTT
TRBJ2-3 | few | 16 | TRBV11-3 | TRBD1 | CASSLGQGLGTDTQYF | TGTGCCAGCAGCTTGGGACAGGGCTTAGGCACAGATACGCAGTATTTT
TRBJ2-7 | NA | 14 | TRBV4-2 | NA | CASSQGGNLYEQYF | TGTGCCAGCAGCCAAGGCGGGAACCTCTACGAGCAGTACTTC
TRBJ1-1 | NA | 15 | TRBV4-1 | TRBD1 | CASSLRDREEGEAFF | TGCGCCAGCAGCCTCCGGGACAGGGAGGAGGGTGAAGCTTTCTTT
TRBJ2-7 | few | 12 | TRBV7-9 | NA | CASSGTKYEQYF | TGTGCCAGCAGCGGGACAAAATACGAGCAGTACTTC
TRBJ1-2 | few | 15 | TRBV6-5 | NA | CASSSPGNGNYGYTF | TGTGCCAGCAGCTCCCCAGGGAATGGTAACTATGGCTACACCTTC
TRBJ2-1 | NA | 16 | TRBV4-3 | NA | CASSQDRRGGYNEQFF | TGCGCCAGCAGCCAAGATCGGCGGGGTGGCTACAATGAGCAGTTCTTC
TRBJ1-4 | few | 13 | TRBV5-1 | NA | CASSFTGREKLFF | TGCGCCAGCAGCTTTACTGGGAGGGAAAAACTGTTTTTT
TRBJ2-2 | NA | 16 | TRBV19 | TRBD1 | CASSIATGGYTGELFF | TGTGCCAGTAGTATAGCGACAGGGGGCTACACCGGGGAGCTGTTTTTT
TRBJ1-1 | few | 14 | TRBV19 | TRBD1 | CASSYGTANTEAFF | TGTGCCAGTAGTTACGGGACAGCGAACACTGAAGCTTTCTTT
TRBJ1-5 | few | 15 | TRBV2 | NA | CASSESGREHQPQHF | TGTGCCAGCAGTGAATCTGGGAGAGAGCATCAGCCCCAGCATTTT
TRBJ1-5 | NA | 14 | TRBV7-8 | TRBD1 | CASSFRGRNQPQHF | TGTGCCAGCAGCTTTAGGGGGCGTAATCAGCCCCAGCATTTT